This T cell receptor beta chain is drawn from a study of blood T cell repertoires in COVID-19. Study background: Samples taken during acute and convalescent COVID-19 were collected in the United States, Italy and Spain.

In the authors' workflow: From reference gene primer amplification, estimates of nucleated cell counts were derived. Repertoires were generated with immunoSEQ multiplex PCR, while TCRdb's copy carries only in-frame clones and drops some. V and J calls and clone size are given by that table; D and trimming were obtained from the DNA. The sample lists around 200,000 clones, around 87% occurring once. This receptor was taken from a man aged 40-49 years with active or convalescent COVID-19. The specimen was peripheral blood.

The CDR3 DNA follows: TGTGCCTGGAGTCTGGAAGGGGGATCACCCCTCCACTTT. Amino acids: CAWSLEGGSPLHF. V and J are TRBV30 and TRBJ1-6; weak D call: TRBD1 (6 bases). Trimming removed 2 bases from V and 10 bases from J, with 12 bases in between. The CDR3 is made up of 13 amino acids. The germline gives CDR1 GTSNPN, CDR2 SVGIG (reference sequence).